This is a list of T cell receptor beta chains from one sample in a study of T cell repertoires in cytomegalovirus infection. In TCRdb, the reads were re-called with MiXCR into one record per CDR3 protein. The table lists 450,000 to 650,000 distinct CDR3 sequences, approximately 25% of them singletons. The sequencing sample was made of PBMCs. All receptors derive from a human donor in good health (CMV status not recorded). Some clones in this sample may be carry-over from other donors' samples. Both conserved end residues are part of each CDR3. The D gene is left open where the match is weak. The size entry is marked missing in some rows and otherwise reads once, few, many or a size class.

v_call	j_call	d_call	clone_size	cdr3_nt	cdr3_aa
TRBV5-1	TRBJ2-1	TRBD2	-	TGCGCCAGCAGCTTGCGGCTAGCGGCTGTTGAGCAGTTCTTC	CASSLRLAAVEQFF
TRBV13	TRBJ2-5	-	-	TGTGCCAGCAGCAGGGCGGAGGAAGGCCTTAGAGAGACCCAGTACTTC	CASSRAEEGLRETQYF
TRBV14	TRBJ1-1	-	-	TGTGCCAGCAGCCAAGTGGGGTCCACTGAAGCTTTCTTT	CASSQVGSTEAFF
TRBV20-1	TRBJ2-1	-	many	TGCAGTGCTAGAGATCTCAGTGGGAATGAGCAGTTCTTC	CSARDLSGNEQFF
TRBV20-1	TRBJ1-6	TRBD1	few	TGCAGTGCTAGAGGGACAGGGGCCCATGCACCCCTCCACTTT	CSARGTGAHAPLHF
TRBV5-4	TRBJ1-1	-	few	TGTGCCAGCAGCTTGGCGGGGCTCCCGAACACTGAAGCTTTCTTT	CASSLAGLPNTEAFF
TRBV4-3	TRBJ2-1	-	-	TGCGCCAGCAGCCACGATCACGGGAGCGATGAGCAGTTCTTC	CASSHDHGSDEQFF
TRBV11-2	TRBJ2-1	-	-	TGTGCCAGCAGCTCCCAACTAGGGGAGAGTGAGCAGTTCTTC	CASSSQLGESEQFF
TRBV19	TRBJ2-1	TRBD2	few	TGTGCCACGGGACTAGCGGGAGAAAATGAGCAGTTCTTC	CATGLAGENEQFF
TRBV20-1	TRBJ1-1	-	-	TGCAGTGCTACCAGGGATCACACTGAAGCTTTCTTT	CSATRDHTEAFF
TRBV6-5	TRBJ1-1	-	many	TGTGCCAGCAGTTACCGGCTGGAGGCTTTCTTT	CASSYRLEAFF
TRBV7-2	TRBJ2-1	-	many	TGTGCCAGCAGCTTAGGGTACCCGGGACTCCCCTACAATGAGCAGTTCTTC	CASSLGYPGLPYNEQFF
TRBV5-1	TRBJ2-7	TRBD1	-	TGCGCCAGCAGCCCCCCGGGACAGGGGACGTCGGAGCAGTACTTC	CASSPPGQGTSEQYF
TRBV11-3	TRBJ1-2	-	-	TGTGCCAGCAGCTCTGCTCCCTATGGCTACACCTTC	CASSSAPYGYTF
TRBV20-1	TRBJ2-1	-	-	TGCAGTGCTAGGGCCGTGGCGGCCTCCTACAATGAGCAGTTCTTC	CSARAVAASYNEQFF
TRBV27	TRBJ2-1	-	few	TGTGCCAGCAGTACCTGGACCGATAGCGGCCGCGCGTTCTTC	CASSTWTDSGRAFF
TRBV7-7	TRBJ2-1	TRBD1	-	TGTGCCAGCAGCGGAGACAGGGTCGGTGAGCAGTTCTTC	CASSGDRVGEQFF
TRBV27	TRBJ2-3	-	few	TGTGCCAGCAGGCCCGGGGGTGCAGATACGCAGTATTTT	CASRPGGADTQYF